The 15 T cell receptor beta chains below come from one sample, sequenced in a study of T-cell memory formation after mild COVID-19. MiXCR, applied by TCRdb to the 5' RACE reads, yields one record per CDR3 protein. The table shows some 300,000 distinct CDR3 sequences, with roughly 19% occurring only once. Sequenced input: PBMCs or a T cell subset sorted from them (not recorded which). Receptors were obtained from a man between 18 and 35 years old who had mild COVID-19 (a few samples of this study predate the infection). Cell type and time point are not known.

The J gene is TRBJ2-2, the V gene TRBV18; 9 nucleotides match TRBD2. Trimming at V came to 1 base and at J to 2 bases, leaving 5 bases not matched to a gene. This CDR3 has 17 amino acids. Germline V gene lookup returns CDR1 KGHSH and CDR2 LQKENI. CDR3 residues: CASSPRSGGLNTGELFF. CDR3 nucleotide sequence: TGTGCCAGCTCACCACGAAGCGGGGGGCTAAACACCGGGGAGCTGTTTTTT.

This clonotype was recorded a few times. Here the CDR3 DNA reads TGTGCCAGCAGCCCCGAGCAGGTTTGGGTCGGGGAGCTGTTTTTT. This sequence encodes CASSPEQVWVGELFF. This chain connects TRBV11-2 to TRBJ2-2; D not resolved. CDR1 is SGHAT, CDR2 FQNNGV, per germline. This CDR3 contains 15 residues. The V end was cut by 5 bases, the J end by 7 bases, with 17 bases between.

This clonotype was seen a few times. The CDR3 bases are TGCGCCAGCAGCTTGGCCGGCACCGAAGGGACCCAGTACTTC. Translated: CASSLAGTEGTQYF. The V and J genes are TRBV5-1 and TRBJ2-5; D unresolved. With 0 bases removed from V and 7 bases from J, the gap between germline ends came to 13 bases. The CDR3 has 14 amino acids. The germline CDR1 and CDR2 sequences are SGHRS and YFSETQ.

This chain connects TRBV29-1 to TRBJ2-3, with D perhaps being TRBD1 or TRBD2 (6 bases each). The CDR3 totals 13 residues. Germline CDR1 SQVTM, CDR2 ANQGSEA. Trimming took off 4 bases at V and 1 base at J, with 9 bases between the two ends. The DNA for the CDR3 is TGCAGCGTTGCCCGGGGGCGCACAGATACGCAGTATTTT. Protein: CSVARGRTDTQYF.

This clonotype was picked up a small number of times. The chain joins TRBV7-9 to TRBJ2-7, with D hard to call. Trimming stripped 5 bases from V and 6 bases from J, with 11 bases between. Looked up from germline, CDR1 is SEHNR and CDR2 is FQNEAQ (reference sequence). The CDR3 covers 12 residues. CDR3 residues: CASSPESGEQYV. For the CDR3, the DNA is TGTGCCAGCAGCCCTGAGTCGGGCGAGCAGTACGTC.

This chain connects TRBV10-3 to TRBJ2-5, with 9 bases that match TRBD2. The CDR3 extends over 14 amino acids. Germline lookup yields CDR1 ENHRY and CDR2 SYGVKD. V lost 3 bases to trimming and J lost 5 bases; unmatched junction nucleotides: 4. Here the CDR3 reads CAISDAGGPETQYF. CDR3 bases: TGTGCCATCAGTGATGCGGGGGGGCCGGAGACCCAGTACTTC.

In this sample, this clonotype turned up a few times. The genes are TRBV7-2 and TRBJ1-2, with 10 bases identical to TRBD1. CDR3 length: 13 amino acids. V shed 1 base, J shed 8 bases, and the junction held 1 base outside the gene matches. Germline V gives CDR1 SGHTA, CDR2 FQGNSA. CDR3 bases: TGTGCCAGCAGCTTAGTGACAGGGGGCGGCTACACCTTC. Protein: CASSLVTGGGYTF.

This clonotype showed up just a few times. V and J are TRBV7-2 and TRBJ2-2, with 7 bases that match TRBD2. CDR1 is SGHTA and CDR2 is FQGNSA in the germline V gene. V shed 0 bases, J shed 1 base, and the junction held 8 bases outside the gene matches. The CDR3 extends over 18 amino acids. CDR3 in amino acids: CASSLAPPASGNTGELFF. Here the CDR3 DNA reads TGTGCCAGCAGCTTAGCCCCCCCGGCTAGCGGGAACACCGGGGAGCTGTTTTTT. Full variable domain (outside the CDR3, taken from reference TRBV7-2 and TRBJ2-2): GAGVSQSPSNKVTEKGKDVELRCDPISGHTALYWYRQSLGQGLEFLIYFQGNSAPDKSGLPSDRFSAERTGGSVSTLTIQRTQQEDSAVYLCASSLAPPASGNTGELFFGEGSRLTVL.

This clonotype has a handful of counts. The genes are TRBV12-3 or TRBV12-4 and TRBJ1-2, with D possibly matching TRBD1 (6 bases). Trimming stripped 6 bases from V and 8 bases from J, with 19 bases between. CDR3 length: 14 amino acids. Here the CDR3 reads CASSPTGSGGGYTF. DNA for the CDR3: TGTGCCAGCAGCCCGACAGGATCCGGCGGGGGCTACACCTTC.

The chain carries TRBV7-9 and TRBJ1-6; the D is unclear. Trimming cost V 5 bases and J 6 bases, with 11 bases left between them. Germline-derived CDR1 and CDR2 are SEHNR and FQNEAQ (reference sequence). CDR3 size: 14 residues. CDR3 in DNA: TGTGCCAGCAGCCAGACACGTCCTAATTCACCCCTCCACTTT. Translation gives CASSQTRPNSPLHF.

This clonotype was seen many times. This rearrangement joins TRBV7-2 to TRBJ1-1; D call uncertain. Looked up from germline, CDR1 is SGHTA and CDR2 is FQGNSA. The CDR3 has 14 residues. Trimming pared 5 bases from V and 1 base from J, leaving 11 bases between. The CDR3 DNA is TGTGCCAGCAGCCCGAGGCGGGGGAACACTGAAGCTTTCTTT. It codes for CASSPRRGNTEAFF.

This clonotype was observed a handful of times. V and J are TRBV6-5 and TRBJ2-3; D gene uncertain. V shed 8 bases and J shed 0 bases, with 15 bases lying between them. Germline V gives CDR1 MNHEY, CDR2 SVGAGI. This CDR3 has 15 amino acids. The CDR3 DNA sequence: TGTGCCAGCTGTCCGTTTCCGGCCAGCACAGATACGCAGTATTTT. It codes for CASCPFPASTDTQYF.

This chain uses TRBV9 with TRBJ2-7, with D possibly called TRBD1 or TRBD2 (5 bases each). The CDR3 has 13 residues. With 4 bases removed from V and 6 bases from J, the gap between germline ends came to 14 bases. Germline-derived CDR1 and CDR2 are SGDLS and YYNGEE. The CDR3 DNA reads TGTGCCAGCAGCCCGGTGGGGGTGAGCGAGCAGTACTTC. This codes for CASSPVGVSEQYF.

In its sample, this clonotype was seen a few times. V is TRBV18 and J is TRBJ2-7; no firm D call. V was cut by 1 base and J by 3 bases, with 7 bases left in between. The germline CDR1 and CDR2 sequences are KGHSH and LQKENI. The CDR3 spans 13 residues. Written as DNA, the CDR3 is TGTGCCAGCTCACCACGGGCCAGCTACGAGCAGTACGTC. Translation: CASSPRASYEQYV.

There are a few counts of this clonotype. The chain employs TRBV24-1 and TRBJ2-5, with a possible D match to TRBD2 (5 bases). CDR3 length: 17 residues. V lost 0 bases to trimming and J lost 1 base, with 14 bases between them. Germline-derived CDR1 and CDR2 are KGHDR and SFDVKD. CDR3 DNA: TGTGCCACCAGTGATTTGCTTACGGGGTCGGGCCAAGAGACCCAGTACTTC. Residues: CATSDLLTGSGQETQYF.